The 19 T cell receptor beta chains listed next were all sequenced from one sample in a study of CD8 T cell repertoires and HIV-1 epitope variants. Their cognate antigens are unknown. The method was immunoSEQ multiplex PCR; TCRdb's version includes in-frame clones alone and lacks a portion of them. The sample contains roughly 4,700 clones, about three fifths of which appear only once. The sequencing sample was made of cultured CD8+ T cells derived from PBMCs. The receptors come from a male donor with HIV.

This clone was found a few times. The CDR3 loop is CASSQDIGLAGGEDEQFF. The CDR3 DNA sequence: TGCGCCAGCAGCCAAGATATCGGACTAGCGGGAGGCGAGGATGAGCAGTTCTTC. The chain couples TRBV4-1 to TRBJ2-1; 14 bases are a match to TRBD2. In germline, CDR1 is MGHRA, CDR2 YSYEKL. V lost 0 bases to trimming and J lost 8 bases; unmatched junction nucleotides: 9. CDR3 length equals 18 residues.

This sequence joins TRBV6-5 and TRBJ2-2, with D tentatively TRBD1 (5 bases). The CDR3 runs to 16 residues. The germline V and J ends were trimmed by 0 bases and 1 base, with 9 bases remaining between them. The germline V gene encodes CDR1 MNHEY and CDR2 SVGAGI. The chain's CDR3 is CASSYSPGRNTGELFF. The CDR3 DNA sequence: TGTGCCAGCAGTTACTCCCCAGGGCGGAACACCGGGGAGCTGTTTTTT.

The chain links TRBV28 to TRBJ2-7; D is perhaps TRBD1 or TRBD2 (5 bases each). V gave up 6 bases and J gave up 6 bases, with 15 bases separating them. CDR3 length: 13 residues. CDR1 and CDR2 (germline): MDHEN, SYDVKM. CDR3 DNA sequence: TGTGCCAGCAGGCCGAGGGGAGCGGTCGAGCAGTACTTC. Translating it yields CASRPRGAVEQYF.

The rearrangement links TRBV28 to TRBJ1-2; the D gene is possibly TRBD1 (6 bases). The CDR3 spans 15 residues. The germline CDR1 and CDR2 sequences are MDHEN and SYDVKM. V lost 1 base and J lost 8, with 17 bases in between. CDR3 residues: CASSLYEDSPRGYTF. The CDR3 region has the DNA TGTGCCAGCAGTTTATACGAGGACAGTCCTAGGGGCTACACCTTC.

The chain is built from TRBV6-5 and TRBJ2-7, with D possibly being TRBD1 or TRBD2 (5 bases each). V lost 5 bases, J lost 5 bases, and 16 bases lay in between. The CDR3 sequence is 14 residues long. In germline, CDR1 is MNHEY, CDR2 SVGAGI. As DNA, the CDR3 is TGTGCCAGCAGTCCGGGACCCACCGGGAACGAGCAGTACTTC. Protein: CASSPGPTGNEQYF.

A single count supports this clone. The chain links TRBV10-3 to TRBJ2-1, with 9 bases fitting TRBD2. The CDR3 covers 20 residues. Germline V gives CDR1 ENHRY, CDR2 SYGVKD. V lost 0 bases to trimming and J lost 7 bases; unmatched junction nucleotides: 19. The CDR3 loop is CAISESGRTSEREGRNEQFF. The CDR3 DNA reads as TGTGCCATCAGTGAGTCCGGGAGGACTAGCGAGAGGGAGGGTAGAAATGAGCAGTTCTTC.

The rearrangement links TRBV6-4 to TRBJ1-5, with D unclear. CDR3 length: 15 amino acids. Trimming left V 0 bases short and J 2 bases short, with 8 bases between. CDR1 is MRHNA and CDR2 is SNTAGT in the germline V gene. Here the CDR3 DNA reads TGTGCCAGCAGTGACTCGACCTACGGCAATCAGCCCCAGCATTTT. This translates into CASSDSTYGNQPQHF.

The chain has TRBV14 and TRBJ1-6; TRBD1 matches 8 bases. Germline values: CDR1 SGHDN, CDR2 FVKESK. The CDR3 covers 15 residues. V lost 2 bases, J lost 7 bases, and 4 bases stayed unmatched. In DNA, the CDR3 is TGTGCCAGCAGCCAAACGACAGGGGCGAATTCACCCCTCCACTTT. Translation: CASSQTTGANSPLHF.

On this clone: The same CDR3 is also encoded by other DNA sequences in this sample. The chain has TRBV27 and TRBJ1-2, with D possibly matching TRBD1 (5 bases). CDR1 and CDR2 from the germline V gene are MNHEY and SMNVEV (reference sequence). The CDR3 runs 16 residues. V lost 0 bases and J lost 7, with 18 bases in between. The CDR3 protein is CASSLSSGFGTSGYTF. The CDR3 nucleotides read TGTGCCAGCAGTTTATCGTCCGGGTTTGGGACTAGTGGCTACACCTTC.

CDR3 in amino acids: CASSLPPQGVANYGYTF. Written as DNA, the CDR3 is TGTGCCAGCAGCTTACCCCCGCAGGGAGTAGCTAACTATGGCTACACCTTC. The rearrangement links TRBV7-9 to TRBJ1-2; possibly TRBD1 for D (5 bases). Germline assignment: CDR1 SEHNR and CDR2 FQNEAQ (reference sequence). V lost 2 bases and J lost 0, with 16 bases in between. The CDR3 loop spans 17 amino acids.

This clone was detected a few times. V gene TRBV7-2 combines with J gene TRBJ1-3; D possibly corresponds to TRBD1 (6 bases). V gave up 5 bases and J gave up 4 bases, with 18 bases separating them. This CDR3 has 16 residues. Germline CDR1 and CDR2: SGHTA and FQGNSA. The CDR3 nucleotides are TGTGCCAGCAGCCCCCCCTCGGCCGGGACAGGAAACACCATATATTTT. It encodes CASSPPSAGTGNTIYF. Complete variable domain (other parts from reference TRBV7-2 and TRBJ1-3): GAGVSQSPSNKVTEKGKDVELRCDPISGHTALYWYRQSLGQGLEFLIYFQGNSAPDKSGLPSDRFSAERTGGSVSTLTIQRTQQEDSAVYLCASSPPSAGTGNTIYFGEGSWLTVV.

The chain's CDR3 is CASSIGVQGYTF. The DNA of the CDR3 is TGTGCCAGTAGTATCGGGGTTCAGGGCTACACCTTC. This chain uses TRBV19 with TRBJ1-2; no firm D call. The CDR3 has 12 amino acids. Germline CDR1 LNHDA, CDR2 SQIVND (reference sequence). Between the trimmed V and J ends, which lost 3 bases and 8 bases, there was a span of 10 bases.

The V gene is TRBV27, the J gene TRBJ2-1; TRBD2 aligns across 11 bases. V lost 4 bases and J lost 6; bases outside the gene matches: 2. The CDR3 length is 14 residues. Germline V gives CDR1 MNHEY, CDR2 SMNVEV (reference sequence). CDR3 coding DNA: TGTGCCAGCAGTTATGGACTAGCGGGCAATGAGCAGTTCTTC. Protein sequence: CASSYGLAGNEQFF.

This clone was seen a handful of times. The V call is TRBV27, the J call TRBJ1-5; D is unresolved. The CDR3 runs 14 residues. Germline V lookup: CDR1 MNHEY, CDR2 SMNVEV (reference sequence). The V end lost 2 bases, the J end lost 5 bases, and 10 bases lay between the germline ends. The CDR3 loop reads CASSLRGSYQPQHF. The CDR3 DNA is TGTGCCAGCAGTTTACGTGGGTCCTATCAGCCCCAGCATTTT.

The chain has TRBV6-6 and TRBJ2-1, with 7 bases matching TRBD1. Germline V gene sequence: CDR1 MNHNY, CDR2 SVGAGI (reference sequence). The CDR3 extends over 13 amino acids. The ends lost 8 bases at V and 5 bases at J; junction bases unmatched: 6. DNA for the CDR3: TGTGCCAGCGAGGGACAGCAAAACAATGAGCAGTTCTTC. This codes for CASEGQQNNEQFF.

A few counts support this clone. The chain uses TRBV27 and TRBJ2-1, with D perhaps matching TRBD2 (6 bases). CDR3 size: 16 residues. Germline V gives CDR1 MNHEY, CDR2 SMNVEV (reference sequence). Trimming took off 7 bases at V and 0 bases at J, with 16 bases between the two ends. CDR3 DNA sequence: TGTGCCAGCATGGGAGGTAGCTGGAGCTCCTACAATGAGCAGTTCTTC. Its protein is CASMGGSWSSYNEQFF.

This clone showed up just a few times. V gene TRBV27 combines with J gene TRBJ2-7; 11 positions match TRBD1. The CDR3 contains 14 residues. Per germline, CDR1 MNHEY and CDR2 SMNVEV (reference sequence). V lost 3 bases to trimming and J lost 6 bases; unmatched junction nucleotides: 4. CDR3 nucleotide sequence: TGTGCCAGCAGTTTCGGACAGGGGGCTATCGAGCAGTACTTC. Translation: CASSFGQGAIEQYF.

As DNA, the CDR3 is TGTGCCAGCAGCTTACCCGACAGGGTACGGTATGGCTACACCTTC. The encoded protein is CASSLPDRVRYGYTF. The chain employs TRBV7-2 and TRBJ1-2; TRBD1 matches 7 bases. The CDR3 is made up of 15 amino acids. The V and J ends lost 2 bases and 5 bases, in that order; junction bases with no gene match: 8. Germline CDR1 SGHTA, CDR2 FQGNSA.

This chain connects TRBV27 to TRBJ1-1; D is ambiguous. Germline lookup yields CDR1 MNHEY and CDR2 SMNVEV (reference sequence). V dropped 5 bases and J dropped 0 bases, with 16 bases sitting between them. The CDR3 has 16 residues. This chain's CDR3 is CASSPRTAYMNTEAFF. CDR3 nucleotide sequence: TGTGCCAGCAGTCCGCGGACGGCATATATGAACACTGAAGCTTTCTTT.